Only one count was recorded for the clone carrying this T cell receptor beta chain. This specimen comes from a study of molecular identifiers for immune sequencing clone quantification. CDR1 SEHNR and CDR2 FQNEAQ come from the germline V gene (reference sequence). CDR3 length: 15 amino acids. J lost 1 base, V lost 5 bases, and 7 bases had no gene match. Using its own MiXCR run on the PCR reads, TCRdb lists one record per CDR3 protein. Of approximately 680,000 distinct CDR3 sequences in the sample, about 25% were seen once. For naive CD8 T cells, sorting used the CD8+CD4-CCR7+CD45RA+ phenotype. This clonotype was obtained from a human donor in good health. Some libraries in this study had Jurkat cell RNA spiked in. The sequenced material came from naive CD8+ T cells from blood, with Jurkat cell RNA spiked in. Sample subset: FACS-sorted CD8+CD4-CCR7+CD45RA+ naive T cells. This sequence joins TRBV7-9 and TRBJ2-5; the match to TRBD1 covers 7 bases. The CDR3 coding sequence is TGTGCCAGCAGCCCCAGGGACAGACGCCAAGAGACCCAGTACTTC. This codes for CASSPRDRRQETQYF.